The present T cell receptor (beta chain) was sequenced within a study of blood T cell repertoires in COVID-19. Overall study context: The samples span acute and convalescent COVID-19 from the United States, Italy and Spain. PBMCs, B-cell-depleted T cells, or T cells provided the cDNA or gDNA that made up the material.

Original processing notes: Reference gene primer amplification yielded estimated nucleated cell counts. The method was immunoSEQ multiplex PCR; TCRdb's version includes in-frame clones alone and lacks a portion of them. That table supplies the V and J calls and clone size; D and trimming were determined from the DNA. Counted here are about 260,000 clones, approximately 87% occurring once; the ten biggest clones make up 4.6%. The sample taken for sequencing was peripheral blood. The TCR originated in a man in his 60s who had recovered from COVID-19.

In DNA form, the CDR3 reads TGTGCCAGCTCACCACCGGGGACTAGCGGGGGGGTCTACAATGAGCAGTTCTTC. Its translation is CASSPPGTSGGVYNEQFF. The chain carries TRBV18 and TRBJ2-1; 16 bases fit TRBD2. The trim removed 0 bases at V and 3 bases at J, leaving 2 bases unmatched. Per the germline V gene, CDR1 is KGHSH and CDR2 is LQKENI. The CDR3 is 18 amino acids.